Listed below are T cell receptor beta chains from one sample, sequenced in a study of T cells after yellow fever vaccination. TCRdb used MiXCR to reprocess the 5' RACE reads, holding one entry per CDR3 protein. The sample lists about 400,000 distinct CDR3 sequences, 6% to 8% seen once, with 14% to 15% in the top ten. Sample: PBMCs, taken 5 days after the yellow fever booster vaccination. Source of these receptors: a man aged 30 to 45 who received the YFV17D yellow fever vaccine. Each CDR3 is given with its conserved first and last residue. Each record gives: V gene, D gene, J gene, clone size, CDR3 DNA, CDR3 protein. D genes are given only for firm matches. Clone size appears in some rows only: once, few, many, or a class for an expanded clone.

V: TRBV3-1
D: NA
J: TRBJ1-2
size: few
DNA: TGTGCCAGCAGCCAAGAATCCTATGGCTACACCTTC
CDR3: CASSQESYGYTF

V: TRBV28
D: NA
J: TRBJ1-5
size: many
DNA: TGTGCCAGCAGACTTAGCAATCAGCCCCAGCATTTT
CDR3: CASRLSNQPQHF

V: TRBV6-1
D: NA
J: TRBJ2-1
size: few
DNA: TGTGCCAGCAGTACCCTCTCTCTGGACCACAATGAGCAGTTCTTC
CDR3: CASSTLSLDHNEQFF

V: TRBV20-1
D: NA
J: TRBJ2-5
size: NA
DNA: TGCAGTGCGGACGAAGGGACCGTCGGAGAGACCCAGTACTTC
CDR3: CSADEGTVGETQYF

V: TRBV3-1
D: NA
J: TRBJ2-3
size: few
DNA: TGTGCCAGCAGCCAAAGGGGCTCGCGCACAGATACGCAGTATTTT
CDR3: CASSQRGSRTDTQYF

V: TRBV5-4
D: NA
J: TRBJ1-2
size: few
DNA: TGTGCCAGCAGCTTGGTGGGCAGGACCAACTATGGCTACACCTTC
CDR3: CASSLVGRTNYGYTF

V: TRBV7-8
D: TRBD2
J: TRBJ2-5
size: few
DNA: TGTGCCAGCAGCCCTGTGACTAGCGGACAGTACTTC
CDR3: CASSPVTSGQYF

V: TRBV18
D: NA
J: TRBJ1-5
size: few
DNA: TGTGCCAGCTCACCACGGAGGGACGGCAATCAGCCCCAGCATTTT
CDR3: CASSPRRDGNQPQHF

V: TRBV12-3/TRBV12-4
D: NA
J: TRBJ1-5
size: many
DNA: TGTGCCAGCAGTTTTGGTCAGGGTGTGGGTCAGCCCCAGCATTTT
CDR3: CASSFGQGVGQPQHF

V: TRBV20-1
D: NA
J: TRBJ2-5
size: many
DNA: TGCAGTGCTATTAACTGGGGGGGGCCCCAAGAGACCCAGTACTTC
CDR3: CSAINWGGPQETQYF

V: TRBV5-1
D: NA
J: TRBJ2-3
size: many
DNA: TGCGCCAGCAGCTTGTGGCGGGATGGAGATACGCAGTATTTT
CDR3: CASSLWRDGDTQYF